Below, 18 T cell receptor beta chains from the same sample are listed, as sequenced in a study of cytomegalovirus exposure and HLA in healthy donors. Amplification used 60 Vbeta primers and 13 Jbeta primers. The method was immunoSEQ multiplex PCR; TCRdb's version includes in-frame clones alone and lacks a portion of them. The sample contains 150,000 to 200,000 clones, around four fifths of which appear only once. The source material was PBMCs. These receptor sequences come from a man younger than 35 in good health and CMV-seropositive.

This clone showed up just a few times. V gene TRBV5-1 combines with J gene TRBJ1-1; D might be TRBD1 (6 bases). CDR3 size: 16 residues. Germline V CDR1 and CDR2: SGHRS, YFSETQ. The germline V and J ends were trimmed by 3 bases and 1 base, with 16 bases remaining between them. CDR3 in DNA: TGCGCCAGCAGCTGGACCCGGGACACTGGGAACACTGAAGCTTTCTTT. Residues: CASSWTRDTGNTEAFF.

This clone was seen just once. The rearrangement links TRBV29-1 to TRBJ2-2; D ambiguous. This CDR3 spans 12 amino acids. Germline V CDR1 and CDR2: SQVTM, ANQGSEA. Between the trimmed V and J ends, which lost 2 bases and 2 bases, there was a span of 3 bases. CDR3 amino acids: CSVELNTGELFF. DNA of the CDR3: TGCAGCGTTGAACTCAACACCGGGGAGCTGTTTTTT.

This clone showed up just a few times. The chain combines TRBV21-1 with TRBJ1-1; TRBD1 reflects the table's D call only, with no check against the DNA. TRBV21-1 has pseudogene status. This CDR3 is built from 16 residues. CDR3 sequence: CASSKEGTALCTEAFF. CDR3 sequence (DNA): TGTGCCAGCAGCAAAGAAGGGACAGCCCTTTGCACTGAAGCTTTCTTT.

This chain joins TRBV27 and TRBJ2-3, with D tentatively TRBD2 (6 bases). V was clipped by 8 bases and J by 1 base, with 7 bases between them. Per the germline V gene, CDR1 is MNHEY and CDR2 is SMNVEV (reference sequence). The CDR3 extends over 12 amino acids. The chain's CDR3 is CASWEGTDTQYF. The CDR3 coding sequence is TGTGCCAGCTGGGAGGGCACAGATACGCAGTATTTT.

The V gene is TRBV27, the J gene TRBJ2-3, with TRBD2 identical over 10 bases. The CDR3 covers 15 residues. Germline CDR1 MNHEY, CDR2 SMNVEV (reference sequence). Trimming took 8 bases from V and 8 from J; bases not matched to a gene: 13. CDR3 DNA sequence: TGTGCCAGCGGTCCAGCGGGAGGGCATGTGGTTACGCAGTATTTT. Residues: CASGPAGGHVVTQYF.

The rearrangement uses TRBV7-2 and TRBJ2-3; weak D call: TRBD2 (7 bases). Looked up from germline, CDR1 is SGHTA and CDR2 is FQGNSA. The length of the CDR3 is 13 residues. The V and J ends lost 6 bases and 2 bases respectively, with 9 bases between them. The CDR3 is CASRGGPTDTQYF. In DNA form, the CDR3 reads TGTGCCAGCAGGGGGGGGCCCACAGATACGCAGTATTTT.

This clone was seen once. In DNA form, the CDR3 reads TGTGCCAGCAGCACAACCGACAGGGGAAACTATGGCTACACCTTC. Protein sequence: CASSTTDRGNYGYTF. The chain is built from TRBV7-9 and TRBJ1-2; 8 nucleotides line up with TRBD1. The V segment lost 5 bases and the J segment 2 bases; nucleotides outside the gene matches: 7. Per germline, CDR1 SEHNR and CDR2 FQNEAQ (reference sequence). The length of the CDR3 is 15 residues.

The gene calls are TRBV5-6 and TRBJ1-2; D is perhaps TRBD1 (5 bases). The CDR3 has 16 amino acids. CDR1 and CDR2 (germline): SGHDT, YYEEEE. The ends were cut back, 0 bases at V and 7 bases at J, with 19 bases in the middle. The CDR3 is CASSLVEDTLVGGYTF. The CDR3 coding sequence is TGTGCCAGCAGCTTGGTAGAGGACACCCTTGTAGGTGGCTACACCTTC.

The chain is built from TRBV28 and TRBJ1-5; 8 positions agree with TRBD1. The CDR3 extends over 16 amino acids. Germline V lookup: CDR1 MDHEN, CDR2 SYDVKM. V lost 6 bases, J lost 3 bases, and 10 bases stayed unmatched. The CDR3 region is CASRPYRTGLNQPQHF. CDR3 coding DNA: TGTGCCAGCAGACCGTACCGGACAGGGCTCAATCAGCCCCAGCATTTT. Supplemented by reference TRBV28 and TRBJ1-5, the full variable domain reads DVKVTQSSRYLVKRTGEKVFLECVQDMDHENMFWYRQDPGLGLRLIYFSYDVKMKEKGDIPEGYSVSREKKERFSLILESASTNQTSMYLCASRPYRTGLNQPQHFGDGTRLSIL.

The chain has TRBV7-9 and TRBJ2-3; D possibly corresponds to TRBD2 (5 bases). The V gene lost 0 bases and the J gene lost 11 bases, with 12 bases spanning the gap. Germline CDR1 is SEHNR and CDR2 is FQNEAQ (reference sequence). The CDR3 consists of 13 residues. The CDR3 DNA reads TGTGCCAGCAGCTTAGCTTCTAGCTGGGGGCAGTATTTT. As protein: CASSLASSWGQYF.

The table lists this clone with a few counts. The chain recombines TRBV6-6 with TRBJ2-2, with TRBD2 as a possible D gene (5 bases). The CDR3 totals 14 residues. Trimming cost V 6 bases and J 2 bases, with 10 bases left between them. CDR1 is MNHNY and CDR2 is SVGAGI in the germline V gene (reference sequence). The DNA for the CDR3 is TGTGCCAGCAGCACCGGGATCAACACCGGGGAGCTGTTTTTT. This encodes CASSTGINTGELFF.

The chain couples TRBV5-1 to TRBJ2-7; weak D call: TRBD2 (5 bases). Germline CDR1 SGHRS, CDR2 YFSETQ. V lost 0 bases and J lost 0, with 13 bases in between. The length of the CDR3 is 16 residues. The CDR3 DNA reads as TGCGCCAGCAGCTTGGAGCGGCAGCAACCCTCCTACGAGCAGTACTTC. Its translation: CASSLERQQPSYEQYF.

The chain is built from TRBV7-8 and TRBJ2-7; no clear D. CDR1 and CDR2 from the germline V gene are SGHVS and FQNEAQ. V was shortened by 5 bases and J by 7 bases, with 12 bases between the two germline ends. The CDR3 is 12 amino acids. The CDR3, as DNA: TGTGCCAGCAGCCTGCTAGAGGTGGAGCAGTACTTC. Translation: CASSLLEVEQYF.

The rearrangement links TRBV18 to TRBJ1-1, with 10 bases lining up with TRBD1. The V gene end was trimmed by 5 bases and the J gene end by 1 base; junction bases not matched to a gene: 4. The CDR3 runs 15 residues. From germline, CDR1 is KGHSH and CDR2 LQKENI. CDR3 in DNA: TGTGCCAGCTCAGGAAGGACAGGGGGGAACACTGAAGCTTTCTTT. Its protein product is CASSGRTGGNTEAFF.

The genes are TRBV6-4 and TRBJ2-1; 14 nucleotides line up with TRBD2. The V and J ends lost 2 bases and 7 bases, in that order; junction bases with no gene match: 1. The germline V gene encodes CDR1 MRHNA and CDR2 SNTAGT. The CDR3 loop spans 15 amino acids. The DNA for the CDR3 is TGTGCCAGCAGTGACGGACTAGCGGGGGGTAATGAGCAGTTCTTC. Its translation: CASSDGLAGGNEQFF.

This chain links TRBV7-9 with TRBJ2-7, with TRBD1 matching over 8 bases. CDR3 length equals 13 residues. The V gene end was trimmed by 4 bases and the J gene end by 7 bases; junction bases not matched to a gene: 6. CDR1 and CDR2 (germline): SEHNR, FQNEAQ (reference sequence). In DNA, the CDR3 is TGTGCCAGCAGCTCCCGGGACAGGCAGGAGCAGTACTTC. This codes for CASSSRDRQEQYF.

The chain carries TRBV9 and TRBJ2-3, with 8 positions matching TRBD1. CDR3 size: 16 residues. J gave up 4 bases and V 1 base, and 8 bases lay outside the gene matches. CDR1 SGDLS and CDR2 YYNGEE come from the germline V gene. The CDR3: CASSVTGGTGPDTQYF. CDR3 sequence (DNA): TGTGCCAGCAGCGTAACAGGGGGTACAGGGCCAGATACGCAGTATTTT.

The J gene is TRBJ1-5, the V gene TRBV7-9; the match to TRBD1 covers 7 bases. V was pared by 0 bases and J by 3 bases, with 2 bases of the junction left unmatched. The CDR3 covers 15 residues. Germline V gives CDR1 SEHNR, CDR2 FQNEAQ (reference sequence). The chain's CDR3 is CASSLATGLNQPQHF. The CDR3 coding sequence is TGTGCCAGCAGCTTAGCGACAGGGCTCAATCAGCCCCAGCATTTT.